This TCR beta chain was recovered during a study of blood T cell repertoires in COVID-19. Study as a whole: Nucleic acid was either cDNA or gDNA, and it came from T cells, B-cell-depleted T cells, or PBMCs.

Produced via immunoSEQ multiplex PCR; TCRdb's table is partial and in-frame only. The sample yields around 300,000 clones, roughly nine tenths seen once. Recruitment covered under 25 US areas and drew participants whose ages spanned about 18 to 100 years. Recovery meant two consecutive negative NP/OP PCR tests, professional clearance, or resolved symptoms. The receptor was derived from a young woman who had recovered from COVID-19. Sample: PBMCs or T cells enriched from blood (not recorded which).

The CDR3 DNA is TGTGCTAGTGGCAACTCAGGGGCGGATACGCAGTATTTT. Its translation: CASGNSGADTQYF. The chain links TRBV12-5 to TRBJ2-3; maybe TRBD1 (6 bases). V was clipped by 6 bases and J by 6 bases, with 13 bases between them. The CDR3 has 13 residues. Per the germline V gene, CDR1 is LGHNT and CDR2 is FRNRAP.